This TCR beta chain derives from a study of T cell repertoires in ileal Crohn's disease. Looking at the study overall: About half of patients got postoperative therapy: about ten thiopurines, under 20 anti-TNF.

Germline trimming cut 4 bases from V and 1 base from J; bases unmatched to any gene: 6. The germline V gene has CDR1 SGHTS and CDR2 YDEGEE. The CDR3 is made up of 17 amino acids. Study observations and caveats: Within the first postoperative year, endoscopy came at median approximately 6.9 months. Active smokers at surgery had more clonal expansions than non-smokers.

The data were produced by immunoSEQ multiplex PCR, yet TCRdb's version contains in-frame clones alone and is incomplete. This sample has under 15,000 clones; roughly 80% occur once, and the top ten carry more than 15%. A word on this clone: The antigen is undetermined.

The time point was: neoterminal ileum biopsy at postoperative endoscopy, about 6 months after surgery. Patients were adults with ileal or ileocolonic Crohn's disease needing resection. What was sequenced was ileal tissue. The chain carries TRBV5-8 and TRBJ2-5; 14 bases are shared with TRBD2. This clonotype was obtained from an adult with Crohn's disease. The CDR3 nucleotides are TGTGCCAGCAGCCCAGGACTAGCGGGGGGCCTCCAAGAGACCCAGTACTTC. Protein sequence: CASSPGLAGGLQETQYF.